This T cell receptor beta chain was recovered during a study of regulatory T cells in long-lasting Graves disease. As for the study in general: The study enrolled newly diagnosed Graves' patients on antithyroid drugs under 3 months.

CDR3 regions were amplified by Arm-PCR using iRepertoire HTBI primers to build TCR beta libraries. TCRdb re-called the multiplex PCR reads with MiXCR, one entry per CDR3 protein. The data contain 350,000 to 500,000 distinct CDR3 sequences, 13% to 15% of them seen just once; the ten biggest clones take up approximately 15%. The germline V gene encodes CDR1 LGHDT and CDR2 YNNKEL (reference sequence). The CDR3 spans 15 residues. The ends were cut back, 0 bases at V and 2 bases at J, with 8 bases in the middle. This clonotype appeared many times. Time point: newly diagnosed GD, antithyroid drugs for less than 3 months. RNA from PBMCs was the source of the TCR library. American Thyroid Association guidelines defined how Graves' disease was diagnosed. These same records also appear under a second study, on T cells in Graves' hyperthyroidism and ophthalmopathy. That publication notes: The primer set for the first-round RT-PCR of the TCR CDR3 was HTBI.

This TCR was sampled from a woman between 45 and 65 years old with Graves disease. The specimen was peripheral blood mononuclear cells (PBMCs), collected at new diagnosis, from a patient treated with antithyroid drugs. This chain uses TRBV3-1 with TRBJ2-1, with D perhaps TRBD1 (5 bases). This CDR3 reads CASSQDTGPYNEQFF. CDR3 sequence (DNA): TGTGCCAGCAGCCAAGATACAGGACCCTACAATGAGCAGTTCTTC.